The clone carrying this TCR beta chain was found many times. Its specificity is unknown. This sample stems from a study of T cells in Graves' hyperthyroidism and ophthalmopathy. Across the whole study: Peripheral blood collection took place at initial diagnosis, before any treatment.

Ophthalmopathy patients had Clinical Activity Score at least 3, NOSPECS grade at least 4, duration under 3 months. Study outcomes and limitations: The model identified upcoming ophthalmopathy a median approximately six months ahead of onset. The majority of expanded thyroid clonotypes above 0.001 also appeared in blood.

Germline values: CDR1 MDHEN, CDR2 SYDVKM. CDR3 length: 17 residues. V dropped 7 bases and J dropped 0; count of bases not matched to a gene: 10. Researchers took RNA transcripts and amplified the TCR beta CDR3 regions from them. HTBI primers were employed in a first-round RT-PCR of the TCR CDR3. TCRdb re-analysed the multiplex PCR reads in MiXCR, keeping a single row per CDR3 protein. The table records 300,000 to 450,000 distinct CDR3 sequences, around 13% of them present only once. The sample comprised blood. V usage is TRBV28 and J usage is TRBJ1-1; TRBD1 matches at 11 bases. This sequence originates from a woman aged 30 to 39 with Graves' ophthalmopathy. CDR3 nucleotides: TGTGCCAGCAAAAGGACAGGGGGCACACATATGAACACTGAAGCTTTCTTT. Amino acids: CASKRTGGTHMNTEAFF. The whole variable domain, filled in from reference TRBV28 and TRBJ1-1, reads DVKVTQSSRYLVKRTGEKVFLECVQDMDHENMFWYRQDPGLGLRLIYFSYDVKMKEKGDIPEGYSVSREKKERFSLILESASTNQTSMYLCASKRTGGTHMNTEAFFGQGTRLTVV.